This T cell receptor beta chain was sequenced during a study of shared T cell receptors in the human thymus. Some clones are missing from TCRdb's copy, which holds only in-frame ones; the method was immunoSEQ multiplex PCR. The table shows 630,000 or so clones, with 87% occurring only once. Trimming shortened V by 7 bases and J by 0 bases, and 16 bases separated the two germline ends. The CDR3 has 16 residues. Germline lookup yields CDR1 MDHEN and CDR2 SYDVKM. These same records also appear under a second study, on human thymus T cells. That paper states: In corrective heart surgery, resections were taken, and these provided the thymus tissue. Thymic and blood repertoires seemed to show skewed V and J gene use. Related work found strong thymic repertoire overlap between unrelated individuals.

This receptor was identified in a boy in the first two years of life with a congenital heart defect. The rearrangement joins TRBV28 to TRBJ1-5; D is unclear. The sample was thymocytes. This chain's CDR3 is CASIRPTEYSNQPQHF. CDR3 nucleotides: TGTGCCAGCATTAGACCGACGGAGTATAGCAATCAGCCCCAGCATTTT.